This entry lists 9 T cell receptor beta chains sequenced from one sample in a study of somatic mutations in cytotoxic T cells in rheumatoid arthritis. Clones were sequenced by immunoSEQ multiplex PCR, and TCRdb holds only the in-frame ones, with some missing. In the table there are roughly 20,000 clones, less than 85% of which are singletons. The sequenced material came from CD8+ T cells sorted from blood. All receptors derive from a woman aged 60 to 75 in good health.

The chain combines TRBV9 with TRBJ1-2; no firm D call. Looked up from germline, CDR1 is SGDLS and CDR2 is YYNGEE. The V end was cut by 7 bases, the J end by 10 bases, with 14 bases between. The CDR3 is 11 residues long. The CDR3 sequence: CASLRGQHYTF. The CDR3 DNA follows: TGTGCCAGCCTCCGGGGTCAACACTACACCTTC.

This clone was seen a few times. The DNA of the CDR3 is TGTGCCAGCAGGGGCCTCCAAGCCAAAAACATTCAGTACTTC. It yields the protein CASRGLQAKNIQYF. The chain carries TRBV27 and TRBJ2-4; D gene unclear. V lost 6 bases to trimming and J lost 0 bases, with 9 bases between them. The CDR3 is made up of 14 amino acids. From germline, CDR1 is MNHEY and CDR2 SMNVEV (reference sequence).

The CDR3 sequence is CAWSVPVSGREFAAFF. In nucleotides, the CDR3 is TGTGCCTGGAGTGTACCCGTGAGCGGACGGGAATTTGCGGCTTTCTTT. The genes are TRBV30 and TRBJ1-1; D is uncertain. V lost 0 bases, J lost 11 bases, and 25 bases lay in between. Germline V gene lookup returns CDR1 GTSNPN and CDR2 SVGIG (reference sequence). The CDR3 runs 16 residues.

The chain recombines TRBV30 with TRBJ1-3; possibly TRBD1 for D (6 bases). CDR1 is GTSNPN and CDR2 is SVGIG in the germline V gene (reference sequence). Trimming shortened V by 5 bases and J by 0 bases, and 8 bases separated the two germline ends. This CDR3 is 13 amino acids long. CDR3 sequence: CAWGQSSGNTIYF. As DNA, the CDR3 is TGTGCCTGGGGACAGAGCTCTGGAAACACCATATATTTT.

The count of this clone is one. This chain links TRBV2 with TRBJ1-2; perhaps TRBD1 as D (5 bases). The CDR3 runs to 12 residues. The germline gives CDR1 SNHLY, CDR2 FYNNEI. Trimming stripped 5 bases from V and 6 bases from J, with 10 bases between. As DNA, the CDR3 is TGTGCCAGCAGTCTCAGGGCGGATGGCTACACCTTC. Translating gives CASSLRADGYTF.

The chain links TRBV5-6 to TRBJ2-7, with 9 bases identical to TRBD1. V trimming: 4 bases; J trimming: 5 bases; junction bases outside the gene matches: 1. The CDR3 is 12 amino acids. Germline V gene sequence: CDR1 SGHDT, CDR2 YYEEEE. The CDR3 bases are TGTGCCAGCAGCGGACAGGGGAACGAGCAGTACTTC. It translates to CASSGQGNEQYF.

The DNA of the CDR3 is TGTGCCAGCAGCGCCGGTGGCTACGAGCAGTACTTC. Protein product: CASSAGGYEQYF. The V and J genes are TRBV7-6 and TRBJ2-7; D gene unclear. This CDR3 contains 12 residues. From germline, CDR1 is SGHVS and CDR2 FNYEAQ. The germline V and J ends were trimmed by 5 bases and 3 bases, with 8 bases remaining between them.

The chain is built from TRBV5-6 and TRBJ2-3, with 7 bases matching TRBD2. This CDR3 is 18 amino acids long. V was clipped by 0 bases and J by 1 base; unmatched bases: 11. Germline V gene data show CDR1 as SGHDT and CDR2 as YYEEEE. CDR3 nucleotides: TGTGCCAGCAGCTTGGAGGGAGAGGGAGGGAGCGGCACAGATACGCAGTATTTT. Encoded protein: CASSLEGEGGSGTDTQYF.

This clone was counted a few times. The chain recombines TRBV6-6 with TRBJ2-2, with D maybe TRBD2 (6 bases). Per the germline V gene, CDR1 is MNHNY and CDR2 is SVGAGI (reference sequence). Trimming cost V 3 bases and J 4 bases, with 9 bases left between them. CDR3 length equals 14 residues. CDR3 region: CASSYSGGTGELFF. In nucleotides, the CDR3 is TGTGCCAGCAGTTATTCCGGGGGCACCGGGGAGCTGTTTTTT.